This T cell receptor (beta chain) originates from a study of control samples from healthy donors and cancer patients. The CDR3 spans 17 residues. V lost 0 bases and J lost 9, with 22 bases in between. Per germline, CDR1 SGDLS and CDR2 YYNGEE. TCRdb's copy holds only in-frame clones and misses some; the assay was immunoSEQ multiplex PCR. The sample yields about 250,000 clones, about four fifths seen once. This clonotype was obtained from a woman between 55 and 75 years old with lung cancer. The sequenced material came from PBMCs. The chain recombines TRBV9 with TRBJ2-1; D gene unclear. DNA of the CDR3: TGTGCCAGCAGCGTAGGGGGTGGTGGCTCCGCCTCAGCTGAGCAGTTCTTC. Protein product: CASSVGGGGSASAEQFF.